These 25 T cell receptor beta chains came from one sample sequenced in a study of blood T cell repertoires in COVID-19. The protocol was immunoSEQ multiplex PCR, while the TCRdb copy is restricted to in-frame clones and leaves out a portion. The repertoire holds about 7,300 clones, 70% to 90% seen once, with about 9.1% in the top ten. The sample consisted of peripheral blood. The receptors shown here come from a human donor with active COVID-19. The donor label of this sample is uncertain.

The chain uses TRBV29-1 and TRBJ2-1; D uncertain. The V end was cut by 5 bases, the J end by 7 bases, with 9 bases between. From germline, CDR1 is SQVTM and CDR2 ANQGSEA. CDR3 length: 11 amino acids. The CDR3 DNA reads as TGCAGCGTTCGTGAGAGAAATGAGCAGTTCTTC. It specifies CSVRERNEQFF.

V is TRBV6-1 and J is TRBJ1-6, with D unresolved. Looked up from germline, CDR1 is MNHNS and CDR2 is SASEGT. This CDR3 is built from 15 residues. V dropped 0 bases and J dropped 10 bases, with 13 bases sitting between them. CDR3 coding DNA: TGTGCCAGCAGTGAAGCGGAGAGCCTCTGGTCACCCCTCCACTTT. It encodes CASSEAESLWSPLHF.

The V gene is TRBV5-4, the J gene TRBJ2-3; the match to TRBD1 covers 9 bases. CDR3 length equals 15 residues. Per the germline V gene, CDR1 is SGHNT and CDR2 is YYREEE (reference sequence). J was trimmed by 3 bases and V by 3 bases; bases with no gene match: 5. CDR3: CASSYDRGKTDTQYF. The CDR3 nucleotides read TGTGCCAGCAGCTATGACAGGGGGAAGACAGATACGCAGTATTTT.

This clone has only one observation. The chain recombines TRBV6-6 with TRBJ2-7; D is possibly TRBD1 (6 bases). Germline-derived CDR1 and CDR2 are MNHNY and SVGAGI (reference sequence). V lost 4 bases and J 3 bases, leaving 7 bases between the germline ends. There are 12 residues in the CDR3. This CDR3 reads CASSLQGYEQYF. Here the CDR3 DNA reads TGTGCCAGCAGTTTACAGGGCTACGAGCAGTACTTC.

This rearrangement joins TRBV6-5 to TRBJ1-4; D is perhaps TRBD1 (5 bases). The CDR3 is 14 residues long. The germline CDR1 and CDR2 sequences are MNHEY and SVGAGI. V was clipped by 8 bases and J by 3 bases, with 13 bases between them. CDR3 sequence reads: CASSRDRANEKLFF. The CDR3 DNA is TGTGCCAGCTCGCGAGACAGAGCTAATGAAAAACTGTTTTTT.

The chain recombines TRBV3-1 (or the pseudogene TRBV3-2) with TRBJ2-2; 10 bases agree with TRBD2. The CDR3 consists of 18 residues. V lost 4 bases and J lost 5; bases outside the gene matches: 13. CDR1 is LGHDT and CDR2 is YNNKEL in the germline V gene (reference sequence). The CDR3 region is CASSPRRVAGGGTGELFF. In DNA form, the CDR3 reads TGTGCCAGCAGCCCCCGTCGAGTAGCGGGAGGAGGGACCGGGGAGCTGTTTTTT.

The chain carries TRBV28 and TRBJ2-5, with 9 bases lining up with TRBD1. Germline CDR1 reads MDHEN; CDR2 reads SYDVKM. The CDR3 consists of 15 residues. With V trimmed by 5 bases and J by 7 bases, 11 bases remained unmatched. The CDR3 reads CASSLRDRELATQYF. The CDR3 coding sequence is TGTGCCAGCAGTCTCCGGGACAGGGAATTGGCGACCCAGTACTTC.

Of note for this clone: Mismatch with germline at one junction end may stem from a read error. V is TRBV5-1 and J is TRBJ2-1; 15 bases fit TRBD2. CDR1 and CDR2 from the germline V gene are SGHRS and YFSETQ. This CDR3 region has 16 residues. CDR3 protein: CASSLDGLAGGSEHFF. CDR3 DNA sequence: TGCGCCAGCAGCTTGGACGGACTAGCGGGAGGGAGTGAGCATTTCTTC.

The chain links TRBV5-1 to TRBJ2-2; 8 bases are a match to TRBD1. After removal of 4 bases from V and 6 bases from J, the junction contained 8 bases not matched to a gene. Germline V lookup: CDR1 SGHRS, CDR2 YFSETQ. This CDR3 contains 15 residues. The chain's CDR3 is CASSLDRVASGELFF. The CDR3 DNA reads as TGCGCCAGCAGCCTGGACAGGGTAGCGTCCGGGGAGCTGTTTTTT. Full variable domain (missing parts from reference TRBV5-1 and TRBJ2-2): KAGVTQTPRYLIKTRGQQVTLSCSPISGHRSVSWYQQTPGQGLQFLFEYFSETQRNKGNFPGRFSGRQFSNSRSEMNVSTLELGDSALYLCASSLDRVASGELFFGEGSRLTVL.

The rearrangement joins TRBV6-5 to TRBJ1-6; D is perhaps TRBD1 (5 bases). V was shortened by 6 bases and J by 9 bases, with 18 bases between the two germline ends. Germline V CDR1 and CDR2: MNHEY, SVGAGI. CDR3 length equals 15 residues. In DNA, the CDR3 is TGTGCCAGCAGACCAACCGAGGGCGGGGGTTCACCCCTCCACTTT. Its protein is CASRPTEGGGSPLHF.

This clone was seen only once. The chain combines TRBV9 with TRBJ2-1; D is unresolved. CDR1 and CDR2 (germline): SGDLS, YYNGEE. The CDR3 sequence is 14 residues long. V gave up 4 bases and J gave up 6 bases, with 14 bases separating them. Here the CDR3 DNA reads TGTGCCAGCAGCCCCCGCGGCTCCCTCAATGAGCAGTTCTTC. Translating it yields CASSPRGSLNEQFF. Full variable domain (outside the CDR3, taken from reference TRBV9 and TRBJ2-1): DSGVTQTPKHLITATGQRVTLRCSPRSGDLSVYWYQQSLDQGLQFLIQYYNGEERAKGNILERFSAQQFPDLHSELNLSSLELGDSALYFCASSPRGSLNEQFFGPGTRLTVL.

CDR3 DNA sequence: TGTGCCAGCAGCCTTACAGGGTCTAGTGAAAAACTGTTTTTT. Translated: CASSLTGSSEKLFF. The gene calls are TRBV7-2 and TRBJ1-4, with D maybe TRBD1 (6 bases). Germline lookup yields CDR1 SGHTA and CDR2 FQGNSA. The CDR3 covers 14 residues. The ends were cut back, 5 bases at V and 7 bases at J, with 14 bases in the middle.

This clone has just a few counts. V gene TRBV14 combines with J gene TRBJ1-2; D is ambiguous. The CDR3 is 14 amino acids. Germline assignment: CDR1 SGHDN and CDR2 FVKESK. Trimming removed 1 base at V and 7 bases at J, with 13 bases between. In DNA, the CDR3 is TGTGCCAGCAGCCAAGCACTCTATGTCGGTGGCTACACCTTC. Translating gives CASSQALYVGGYTF.

This clone was recorded only once. This chain links TRBV5-6 with TRBJ1-6, with unresolved D. The CDR3 is 16 amino acids. The germline gives CDR1 SGHDT, CDR2 YYEEEE. Trimming removed 4 bases at V and 7 bases at J, with 18 bases between. The CDR3 is CASSPDPGAENSPLHF. The CDR3 DNA sequence: TGTGCCAGCAGCCCGGATCCGGGTGCAGAGAATTCACCCCTCCACTTT.

V usage is TRBV30 and J usage is TRBJ2-3; D perhaps matches TRBD2 (5 bases). Per the germline V gene, CDR1 is GTSNPN and CDR2 is SVGIG (reference sequence). The CDR3 contains 13 residues. V was cut by 0 bases and J by 8 bases, with 12 bases left in between. CDR3 region: CAWSVKDRGTQYF. The CDR3 DNA is TGTGCCTGGAGTGTCAAGGATCGGGGTACGCAGTATTTT. The full variable domain, with the rest looked up from reference TRBV30 and TRBJ2-3, is SQTIHQWPATLVQPVGSPLSLECTVEGTSNPNLYWYRQAAGRGLQLLFYSVGIGQISSEVPQNLSASRPQDRQFILSSKKLLLSDSGFYLCAWSVKDRGTQYFGPGTRLTVL.

The rearrangement uses TRBV7-9 and TRBJ1-6; a weak D match, TRBD1 (6 bases). The germline V and J ends were trimmed by 5 bases and 5 bases, with 19 bases remaining between them. The CDR3 is 17 amino acids. Germline lookup yields CDR1 SEHNR and CDR2 FQNEAQ (reference sequence). CDR3 residues: CASSGTQGLPHNSPLHF. The CDR3, as DNA: TGTGCCAGCAGCGGAACACAGGGTCTCCCCCATAATTCACCCCTCCACTTT.

The chain couples TRBV28 to TRBJ1-2; D perhaps matches TRBD1 (6 bases). V lost 5 bases and J 8 bases, leaving 18 bases between the germline ends. The length of the CDR3 is 14 residues. In germline, CDR1 is MDHEN, CDR2 SYDVKM. The CDR3 loop reads CASSTATGLRGYTF. The CDR3, as DNA: TGTGCCAGCAGTACCGCGACAGGTTTGAGAGGCTACACCTTC.

This chain uses TRBV7-9 with TRBJ2-3; D is unresolved. Germline V gives CDR1 SEHNR, CDR2 FQNEAQ (reference sequence). This CDR3 is built from 14 residues. V dropped 2 bases and J dropped 3 bases, with 9 bases sitting between them. The CDR3 DNA follows: TGTGCCAGCAGCTTAAGCCAGGATACAGATACGCAGTATTTT. Encoded protein: CASSLSQDTDTQYF.

The chain is built from TRBV7-2 and TRBJ1-5; D gene ambiguous. The CDR3 is 13 amino acids. Germline loops: CDR1 SGHTA, CDR2 FQGNSA. V lost 5 bases and J 5 bases, leaving 10 bases between the germline ends. The CDR3 reads CASSPRTYQPQHF. The DNA for the CDR3 is TGTGCCAGCAGCCCAAGAACATATCAGCCCCAGCATTTT. Full variable domain (rest looked up from reference TRBV7-2 and TRBJ1-5): GAGVSQSPSNKVTEKGKDVELRCDPISGHTALYWYRQSLGQGLEFLIYFQGNSAPDKSGLPSDRFSAERTGGSVSTLTIQRTQQEDSAVYLCASSPRTYQPQHFGDGTRLSIL.

The count of this clone is one. This chain joins TRBV29-1 and TRBJ1-1; TRBD1 might be the D (5 bases). The CDR3 covers 13 residues. Germline lookup yields CDR1 SQVTM and CDR2 ANQGSEA. V lost 3 bases and J lost 1, with 9 bases in between. CDR3 DNA sequence: TGCAGCGTTGATGTGCAGGGGAACACTGAAGCTTTCTTT. Translation gives CSVDVQGNTEAFF. The full variable domain, its missing parts supplied by reference TRBV29-1 and TRBJ1-1, is SAVISQKPSRDICQRGTSLTIQCQVDSQVTMMFWYRQQPGQSLTLIATANQGSEATYESGFVIDKFPISRPNLTFSTLTVSNMSPEDSSIYLCSVDVQGNTEAFFGQGTRLTVV.

This clone occurred a few times. CDR3 coding DNA: TGCGCCAGCAGCCAAGATCGGTCGAGCTCTGGGGCCAACGTCCTGACTTTC. Protein sequence: CASSQDRSSSGANVLTF. This chain links TRBV4-3 with TRBJ2-6, with no clear D. The CDR3 is 17 amino acids. CDR1 is LGHNA and CDR2 is YSLEER in the germline V gene. V lost 0 bases and J 0 bases, leaving 9 bases between the germline ends.

The chain uses TRBV6-2 or TRBV6-3 and TRBJ2-7; 9 nucleotides match TRBD1. From germline, CDR1 is MNHEY and CDR2 SVGEGT. The CDR3 is 15 residues long. The ends lost 2 bases at V and 5 bases at J; junction bases unmatched: 7. CDR3 amino acids: CASSYAPGQGNEQYF. The CDR3 region has the DNA TGTGCCAGCAGTTACGCGCCGGGACAGGGAAACGAGCAGTACTTC.

This rearrangement joins TRBV7-2 to TRBJ2-5, with 9 bases matching TRBD2. V was pared by 2 bases and J by 5 bases, with 6 bases of the junction left unmatched. Germline V gene lookup returns CDR1 SGHTA and CDR2 FQGNSA. The CDR3 covers 15 residues. This chain's CDR3 is CASSLLSGGGETQYF. CDR3 nucleotide sequence: TGTGCCAGCAGCTTACTTAGCGGGGGTGGGGAGACCCAGTACTTC.

This chain links TRBV30 with TRBJ1-2; possible D gene TRBD1, 6 bases. Trimming removed 0 bases at V and 7 bases at J, with 15 bases between. CDR3 size: 14 residues. The V gene's germline CDR1 is GTSNPN and CDR2 SVGIG (reference sequence). The CDR3: CAWSVPRTVPGYTF. CDR3 coding DNA: TGTGCCTGGAGTGTACCCCGGACAGTCCCTGGCTACACCTTC. The whole variable domain, remainder taken from reference TRBV30 and TRBJ1-2, is SQTIHQWPATLVQPVGSPLSLECTVEGTSNPNLYWYRQAAGRGLQLLFYSVGIGQISSEVPQNLSASRPQDRQFILSSKKLLLSDSGFYLCAWSVPRTVPGYTFGSGTRLTVV.

V usage is TRBV11-1 and J usage is TRBJ2-1, with 8 bases matching TRBD1. CDR1 and CDR2 (germline): SGHAT, FQDESV (reference sequence). This CDR3 contains 14 residues. The ends lost 5 bases at V and 5 bases at J; junction bases unmatched: 5. The CDR3, as DNA: TGTGCCAGCAGCCCTCGACAGGGGCACAATGAGCAGTTCTTC. Protein: CASSPRQGHNEQFF.